The clone carrying this T cell receptor beta chain occurred a few times. What it binds is not known. Using its own MiXCR run on the RT-PCR reads, TCRdb lists one record per CDR3 protein. The sample records 700,000 to 900,000 distinct CDR3 sequences, around 21% being singletons. The data derive from a study of response to subunit inactivated influenza vaccine. Study-level results: Authors suggested few new T cells are recruited by each seasonal influenza vaccination.

The germline V gene encodes CDR1 SGHRS and CDR2 YFSETQ. The trim removed 6 bases at V and 3 bases at J, leaving 11 bases unmatched. The CDR3 contains 16 residues. This sample comprised PBMCs from blood, obtained 4 to 6 days after vaccination. The chain joins TRBV5-1 to TRBJ2-1; 8 bases fit TRBD2. The source is a man between 50 and 59 years old who received an inactivated influenza vaccine. Here the CDR3 DNA reads TGCGCCAGCACCCCTAGGAGCGGGAGTGGCTACAATGAGCAGTTCTTC. Protein: CASTPRSGSGYNEQFF. The variable domain in full, with the rest retrieved from reference TRBV5-1 and TRBJ2-1, is KAGVTQTPRYLIKTRGQQVTLSCSPISGHRSVSWYQQTPGQGLQFLFEYFSETQRNKGNFPGRFSGRQFSNSRSEMNVSTLELGDSALYLCASTPRSGSGYNEQFFGPGTRLTVL.